A selection of T cell receptor beta chains follows, all from one sample in a study of blood T cells in healthy people across ages. TCRdb re-called the 5' RACE reads through MiXCR, storing one row per CDR3 protein. Of some 1.7 million distinct CDR3 sequences in the sample, about 30% were seen once. Source material: blood. The receptor source for this set is a woman in her 30s in good health. Each CDR3 is given with its conserved first and last residue. Fields, in order: V gene, J gene, clone size, CDR3 length, D gene, CDR3 protein, CDR3 DNA. A D gene is named only where the DNA matches it firmly. Not every row has a clone size; where given, it reads once, few, many or a size class.

V: TRBV3-1
J: TRBJ1-6
size: few
length: 14
D: .
CDR3: CASSQVPVGSPLHF
DNA: TGTGCCAGCAGCCAAGTTCCGGTTGGTTCACCCCTCCACTTT

V: TRBV30
J: TRBJ2-1
size: .
length: 14
D: .
CDR3: CAWMGGMAGNEQFF
DNA: TGTGCCTGGATGGGGGGCATGGCGGGCAATGAGCAGTTCTTC

V: TRBV7-8
J: TRBJ2-3
size: .
length: 15
D: TRBD2
CDR3: CASTTRGSGSDTQYF
DNA: TGTGCCAGCACCACCCGGGGTAGCGGGTCAGATACGCAGTATTTT

V: TRBV11-2
J: TRBJ1-2
size: few
length: 15
D: .
CDR3: CASSLDTGARHGYTF
DNA: TGTGCCAGCAGCTTAGATACGGGGGCGCGGCATGGCTACACCTTC

V: TRBV30
J: TRBJ1-5
size: few
length: 15
D: TRBD1
CDR3: CAWSRGGQGAQPQHF
DNA: TGTGCCTGGAGTCGAGGGGGACAGGGGGCTCAGCCCCAGCATTTT

V: TRBV18
J: TRBJ2-7
size: .
length: 14
D: TRBD1
CDR3: CASSRGQGGYEQYF
DNA: TGTGCCAGCAGCAGGGGACAGGGAGGGTACGAGCAGTACTTC

V: TRBV11-2
J: TRBJ2-7
size: .
length: 15
D: .
CDR3: CASSFPSVGAYEQYF
DNA: TGTGCCAGCAGCTTCCCATCGGTAGGTGCTTACGAGCAGTACTTC

V: TRBV12-3/TRBV12-4
J: TRBJ2-3
size: .
length: 14
D: .
CDR3: CASRTEWGPDTQYF
DNA: TGTGCCAGCAGGACCGAGTGGGGTCCAGATACGCAGTATTTT

V: TRBV5-5
J: TRBJ2-5
size: few
length: 14
D: TRBD2
CDR3: CASSCRTSQETQYF
DNA: TGTGCCAGCAGCTGTCGGACTAGCCAAGAGACCCAGTACTTC

V: TRBV9
J: TRBJ2-1
size: few
length: 13
D: TRBD2
CDR3: CASSVGGGGEQFF
DNA: TGTGCCAGCAGCGTAGGCGGGGGTGGCGAGCAGTTCTTC

V: TRBV6-1
J: TRBJ2-7
size: many
length: 14
D: .
CDR3: CASILDSATYEQYF
DNA: TGTGCCAGCATCCTCGACAGTGCTACCTACGAGCAGTACTTC

V: TRBV5-6
J: TRBJ2-7
size: few
length: 14
D: TRBD1
CDR3: CASSATGGAGEQYF
DNA: TGTGCCAGCAGCGCTACAGGGGGCGCGGGGGAGCAGTACTTC

V: TRBV12-3/TRBV12-4
J: TRBJ2-1
size: many
length: 16
D: TRBD2
CDR3: CASRGTSGSLLDEQFF
DNA: TGTGCCAGCAGGGGGACTAGCGGGAGTCTGTTGGATGAGCAGTTCTTC

V: TRBV20-1
J: TRBJ2-5
size: many
length: 13
D: .
CDR3: CSARRPGLETQYF
DNA: TGCAGTGCTAGAAGGCCAGGCCTAGAGACCCAGTACTTC

V: TRBV9
J: TRBJ2-7
size: few
length: 15
D: TRBD1
CDR3: CASSVAGTGTYEQYF
DNA: TGTGCCAGCAGCGTAGCCGGGACAGGGACCTACGAGCAGTACTTC

V: TRBV10-3
J: TRBJ2-3
size: .
length: 17
D: TRBD2
CDR3: CAISEGLAGGGADTQYF
DNA: TGTGCCATCAGTGAGGGTCTAGCGGGAGGAGGGGCAGATACGCAGTATTTT

V: TRBV7-8
J: TRBJ2-7
size: .
length: 14
D: TRBD1
CDR3: CASGPYRGRNEQYF
DNA: TGTGCCAGCGGGCCATACAGGGGGCGCAACGAGCAGTACTTC